The entry below describes one TCR beta chain. The sample originates from a study of blood T cell repertoires in COVID-19. Study-level background: PBMCs, B-cell-depleted T cells, or T cells provided the cDNA or gDNA that made up the material.

Here immunoSEQ multiplex PCR was the method, and the copy in TCRdb shows in-frame clones only, minus some. In the table there are 150,000 or so clones, around 83% of which are singletons. The CDR3 extends over 17 amino acids. V shed 3 bases, J shed 0 bases, and the junction held 5 bases outside the gene matches. Looked up from germline, CDR1 is KGHSH and CDR2 is LQKENI. This chain uses TRBV18 with TRBJ1-5; TRBD1 matches at 10 bases. This TCR derives from a woman in her sixties or seventies with acute or convalescent COVID-19. The sample comprised peripheral blood. The CDR3 nucleotides read TGTGCCAGCTCACCGGGGACAGGGGCCCATAGCAATCAGCCCCAGCATTTT. It codes for CASSPGTGAHSNQPQHF.